This TCR beta chain was captured by sequencing in a study of T cells after yellow fever vaccination. Broader study findings: Contaminants from the bulk population, in the form of abundant clonotypes, could be found in FACS-sorted repertoires.

UMIs were added to TCR cDNA along with a universal primer site when it was made by 5'RACE template switching. TCRdb reprocessed the 5' RACE reads with MiXCR, giving one entry per CDR3 protein. The data show about 220,000 distinct CDR3 sequences, with approximately 3% seen just once and roughly 3% held by the top ten. CDR3 length: 12 amino acids. V shed 6 bases and J shed 5 bases, with 10 bases lying between them. This clonotype was recorded only once. Antigen unknown. The sequence was collected from a man between 18 and 35 years old who received the YFV17D yellow fever vaccine. The genes are TRBV12-3 or TRBV12-4 and TRBJ1-1; a weak D match, TRBD1 (6 bases). Sequences were derived from CD4+ T cells sorted from PBMCs, sampled 10 days after the yellow fever booster vaccination. CDR3 nucleotide sequence: TGTGCCAGCAGGGAAGGGACAACTGAAGCTTTCTTT. This translates into CASREGTTEAFF.